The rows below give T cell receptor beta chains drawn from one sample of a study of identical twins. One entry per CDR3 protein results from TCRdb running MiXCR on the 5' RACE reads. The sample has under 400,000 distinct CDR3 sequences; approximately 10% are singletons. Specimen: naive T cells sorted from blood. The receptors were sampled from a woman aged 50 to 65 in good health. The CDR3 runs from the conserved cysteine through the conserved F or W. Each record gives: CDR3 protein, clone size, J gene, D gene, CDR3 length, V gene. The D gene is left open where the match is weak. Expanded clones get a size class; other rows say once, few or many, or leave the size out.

CASSYTGTGVNYGYTF,NA,TRBJ1-2,TRBD1,16,TRBV5-6
CASSPRELVGQYF,NA,TRBJ2-7,NA,13,TRBV18
CASSPLGPRDGELFF,NA,TRBJ2-2,NA,15,TRBV5-6
CASSWGGNTEAFF,many,TRBJ1-1,NA,13,TRBV9
CSGFVPKGRTNEQFF,many,TRBJ2-1,NA,15,TRBV29-1
CATSDSGQAHGAQYF,many,TRBJ2-5,TRBD1,15,TRBV24-1
CASSTETGPNTEAFF,NA,TRBJ1-1,NA,15,TRBV5-1
CASSPGQAWEQYF,many,TRBJ2-7,TRBD1,13,TRBV18
CGGKDEKLFF,few,TRBJ1-4,NA,10,TRBV29-1
CASSPLSLVSNQPQHF,many,TRBJ1-5,NA,16,TRBV12-3/TRBV12-4
CASRALQSFRSDTQYF,few,TRBJ2-3,NA,16,TRBV6-2/TRBV6-3
CASSPITFGGTDTQYF,many,TRBJ2-3,NA,16,TRBV14
CASSFGRGSEESQHF,many,TRBJ1-5,NA,15,TRBV12-3/TRBV12-4
CSVDEAGAPYEQYF,NA,TRBJ2-7,TRBD2,14,TRBV29-1